Listed below are T cell receptor beta chains from one sample, sequenced in a study of blood T cell repertoires in COVID-19. The table came from immunoSEQ multiplex PCR; TCRdb's copy has only in-frame clones and leaves some out. There are 140,000 to 150,000 clones in the sample; 65% to 85% occur only once, and about 8.6% lies in the top ten. Specimen: peripheral blood. The receptors here all came from a man aged 50 to 60 with active or convalescent COVID-19. Both conserved end residues are part of each CDR3. The order of the fields is V gene, clone size, D gene, J gene, CDR3 length, CDR3 DNA, CDR3 protein. D genes are given only for firm matches. Rows give clone size only sometimes, using once, few, many, or a class for an expanded clone.

V gene: TRBV10-3
clone size: -
D gene: -
J gene: TRBJ2-4
CDR3 length: 13
CDR3 DNA: TGTGCCATCAGTGAGCGGGAGCGAGACATTCAGTACTTC
CDR3 protein: CAISERERDIQYF

V gene: TRBV2
clone size: -
D gene: TRBD2
J gene: TRBJ2-2
CDR3 length: 15
CDR3 DNA: TGTGCCAGCCGGGTCACTAGCGGCAACACCGGGGAGCTGTTTTTT
CDR3 protein: CASRVTSGNTGELFF

V gene: TRBV5-8
clone size: many
D gene: TRBD1
J gene: TRBJ1-5
CDR3 length: 14
CDR3 DNA: TGTGCCAGTAACAGGGGGCTTGCAAATCAGCCCCAGCATTTT
CDR3 protein: CASNRGLANQPQHF

V gene: TRBV24-1
clone size: -
D gene: TRBD1
J gene: TRBJ2-1
CDR3 length: 17
CDR3 DNA: TGTGCCACCAGTGATTCCTACTCCGGGACAGGGGACAATGAGCAGTTCTTC
CDR3 protein: CATSDSYSGTGDNEQFF

V gene: TRBV28
clone size: -
D gene: TRBD1
J gene: TRBJ2-7
CDR3 length: 17
CDR3 DNA: TGTGCCAGCAGTTTACGAAGGGGTAGGGGGCCTCGCTACGAGCAGTACTTC
CDR3 protein: CASSLRRGRGPRYEQYF

V gene: TRBV10-3
clone size: -
D gene: -
J gene: TRBJ2-3
CDR3 length: 14
CDR3 DNA: TGTGCCATCAGGGGAACAGGGTCCACAGATACGCAGTATTTT
CDR3 protein: CAIRGTGSTDTQYF

V gene: TRBV29-1
clone size: -
D gene: TRBD1
J gene: TRBJ2-1
CDR3 length: 13
CDR3 DNA: TGCAGCGCCGGACAGGCTTCCTACAATGAGCAGTTCTTC
CDR3 protein: CSAGQASYNEQFF

V gene: TRBV6-5
clone size: -
D gene: -
J gene: TRBJ2-7
CDR3 length: 13
CDR3 DNA: TGTGCCGGCGCCCAGGGACTTATCTACGAGCAGTACTTC
CDR3 protein: CAGAQGLIYEQYF

V gene: TRBV29-1
clone size: -
D gene: TRBD2
J gene: TRBJ2-6
CDR3 length: 15
CDR3 DNA: TGCAGCGCCTCTAGCGGGAGTGGTGGGGCCAACGTCCTGACTTTC
CDR3 protein: CSASSGSGGANVLTF

V gene: TRBV19
clone size: -
D gene: TRBD1
J gene: TRBJ2-7
CDR3 length: 12
CDR3 DNA: TGTGCCAGTCGGACAGGGGTGGGTGAGCAGTACTTC
CDR3 protein: CASRTGVGEQYF

V gene: TRBV30
clone size: -
D gene: TRBD2
J gene: TRBJ2-3
CDR3 length: 14
CDR3 DNA: TGTGCCTCGGGGGTAGCGGGATACCCAGATACGCAGTATTTT
CDR3 protein: CASGVAGYPDTQYF

V gene: TRBV9
clone size: once
D gene: -
J gene: TRBJ2-1
CDR3 length: 17
CDR3 DNA: TGTGCCAGCAGCGTAGCCGGTAACGGGATCCACGGGGATGAGCAGTTCTTC
CDR3 protein: CASSVAGNGIHGDEQFF

V gene: TRBV11-2
clone size: once
D gene: -
J gene: TRBJ1-1
CDR3 length: 14
CDR3 DNA: TGTGCCAGCAGCTTAGAGCGGGGGGGCACTGAAGCTTTCTTT
CDR3 protein: CASSLERGGTEAFF

V gene: TRBV11-2
clone size: -
D gene: -
J gene: TRBJ1-1
CDR3 length: 15
CDR3 DNA: TGTGCCAGCAGTCAAGACAGGATACCGAACACTGAAGCTTTCTTT
CDR3 protein: CASSQDRIPNTEAFF

V gene: TRBV7-9
clone size: -
D gene: TRBD1
J gene: TRBJ1-4
CDR3 length: 14
CDR3 DNA: TGTGCCAGCAGCTTACAGGGGGCAGAAGAAAAACTGTTTTTT
CDR3 protein: CASSLQGAEEKLFF

V gene: TRBV11-2
clone size: -
D gene: TRBD1
J gene: TRBJ1-4
CDR3 length: 14
CDR3 DNA: TGTGCCAGCAGCTCGGGACAGATTAATGAAAAACTGTTTTTT
CDR3 protein: CASSSGQINEKLFF